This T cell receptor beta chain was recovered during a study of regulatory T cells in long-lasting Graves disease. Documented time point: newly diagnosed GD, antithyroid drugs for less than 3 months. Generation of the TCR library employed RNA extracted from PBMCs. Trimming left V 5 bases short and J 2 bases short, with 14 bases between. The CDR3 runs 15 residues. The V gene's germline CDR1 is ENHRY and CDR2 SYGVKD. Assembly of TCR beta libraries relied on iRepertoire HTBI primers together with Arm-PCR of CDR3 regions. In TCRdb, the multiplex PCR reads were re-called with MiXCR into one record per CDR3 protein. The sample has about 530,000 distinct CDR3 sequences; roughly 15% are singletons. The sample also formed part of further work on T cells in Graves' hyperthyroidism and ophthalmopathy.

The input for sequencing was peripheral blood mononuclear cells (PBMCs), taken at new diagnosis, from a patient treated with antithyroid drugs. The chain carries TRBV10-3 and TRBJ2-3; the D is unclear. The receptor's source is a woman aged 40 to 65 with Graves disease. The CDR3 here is CAISYGPMNTDTQYF. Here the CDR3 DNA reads TGTGCCATCAGTTACGGACCGATGAACACAGATACGCAGTATTTT.